The 28 T cell receptor beta chains below come from one sample, sequenced in a study of T cell repertoires in cytomegalovirus infection. TCRdb analysed the reads with MiXCR anew, one entry per CDR3 protein. The table includes tens of thousands of distinct CDR3 sequences, roughly 19% detected once. What these receptors recognize is not known. This specimen consisted of CD8+ T cells from cultured PBMCs, obtained from culture after CMV antigen stimulation. The receptor source for this set is a human donor in good health (CMV status not recorded). Some clones in this sample may be carry-over from other donors' samples.

Here the CDR3 reads CASSQDQASGSYEQYF. CDR3 nucleotides: TGTGCCAGCAGCCAAGATCAGGCTAGCGGATCCTACGAGCAGTACTTC. This chain uses TRBV4-2 with TRBJ2-7; 7 nucleotides align to TRBD2. This CDR3 is 16 amino acids long. V gave up 0 bases and J gave up 1 base; unmatched junction bases: 6. Germline CDR1 is LGHNA and CDR2 is YNFKEQ.

This clonotype has just a few counts. The V and J genes are TRBV28 and TRBJ1-2; 10 bases map to TRBD1. The CDR3 covers 14 residues. Germline V gene lookup returns CDR1 MDHEN and CDR2 SYDVKM. V shed 2 bases and J 4 bases; nucleotides not matched to a gene: 1. The CDR3 DNA reads TGTGCCAGCAGTTTAGGGACAGGGGTCTATGGCTACACCTTC. Protein: CASSLGTGVYGYTF.

This chain links TRBV19 with TRBJ1-1; D call uncertain. Trimming removed 1 base from V and 0 bases from J, with 6 bases in between. CDR1 is LNHDA and CDR2 is SQIVND in the germline V gene (reference sequence). CDR3 size: 14 residues. CDR3 bases: TGTGCCAGTAGTATAGGGGCCCTGAACACTGAAGCTTTCTTT. It is translated as CASSIGALNTEAFF.

This clonotype occurred many times. This sequence joins TRBV12-3 or TRBV12-4 and TRBJ1-5; the D is unclear. V was cut by 4 bases and J by 0 bases, with 13 bases left in between. This CDR3 is 16 amino acids long. The CDR3 coding sequence is TGTGCCAGCAGTTCTCTCGGCATTCTTAGCAATCAGCCCCAGCATTTT. Protein sequence: CASSSLGILSNQPQHF.

This clonotype was recorded at least ten times. The chain's CDR3 is CSVGQGVSKNIQYF. The CDR3 DNA sequence: TGCAGCGTGGGACAGGGGGTGAGCAAAAACATTCAGTACTTC. The genes are TRBV29-1 and TRBJ2-4; 11 nucleotides agree with TRBD1. CDR3 length: 14 amino acids. Germline CDR1 is SQVTM and CDR2 is ANQGSEA. V was clipped by 6 bases and J by 3 bases; unmatched bases: 4.

This clonotype was counted at least ten times. The J gene is TRBJ2-6, the V gene TRBV30; D not resolved. V lost 0 bases and J 3 bases, leaving 15 bases between the germline ends. Germline assignment: CDR1 GTSNPN and CDR2 SVGIG (reference sequence). This CDR3 has 17 amino acids. CDR3 region: CAWSVLMSSYGANVLTF. The CDR3 DNA reads TGTGCCTGGAGTGTACTAATGTCGAGTTATGGGGCCAACGTCCTGACTTTC.

In this sample, this clonotype turned up a few times. The gene calls are TRBV9 and TRBJ2-1; 7 nucleotides line up with TRBD2. CDR3 length equals 14 residues. V shed 3 bases and J 10 bases; nucleotides not matched to a gene: 10. Germline assignment: CDR1 SGDLS and CDR2 YYNGEE. The CDR3 protein is CASSASGTKEEQFF. The CDR3 DNA follows: TGTGCCAGCAGCGCCTCCGGGACTAAGGAAGAGCAGTTCTTC. The full variable domain, completed using reference TRBV9 and TRBJ2-1, is DSGVTQTPKHLITATGQRVTLRCSPRSGDLSVYWYQQSLDQGLQFLIQYYNGEERAKGNILERFSAQQFPDLHSELNLSSLELGDSALYFCASSASGTKEEQFFGPGTRLTVL.

The chain uses TRBV6-1 and TRBJ1-1, with D tentatively TRBD1 (6 bases). The length of the CDR3 is 17 residues. Trimming left V 7 bases short and J 2 bases short, with 23 bases between. CDR1 is MNHNS and CDR2 is SASEGT in the germline V gene. The CDR3 is CASTMGTYTYSNTEAFF. The CDR3 bases are TGTGCCAGCACCATGGGGACATACACTTATTCTAACACTGAAGCTTTCTTT.

This clonotype was found a few times. V usage is TRBV7-9 and J usage is TRBJ1-1, with unresolved D. The germline V gene has CDR1 SEHNR and CDR2 FQNEAQ (reference sequence). With 6 bases removed from V and 6 bases from J, the gap between germline ends came to 11 bases. The CDR3 contains 12 residues. CDR3: CASSFTTSEAFF. The CDR3, as DNA: TGTGCCAGCAGTTTTACAACCTCTGAAGCTTTCTTT.

This clonotype showed up just a few times. The chain couples TRBV6-2 or TRBV6-3 to TRBJ2-2; D is unclear. The CDR3 runs to 15 residues. Trimming shortened V by 2 bases and J by 2 bases, and 9 bases separated the two germline ends. Germline lookup yields CDR1 MNHEY and CDR2 SVGEGT. CDR3 coding DNA: TGTGCCAGCAGTTACAACAGAGTAAACACCGGGGAGCTGTTTTTT. The encoded protein is CASSYNRVNTGELFF.

This clonotype occurred a few times. The rearrangement links TRBV20-1 to TRBJ1-5; the D gene is possibly TRBD1 (5 bases). From germline, CDR1 is DFQATT and CDR2 SNEGSKA (reference sequence). This CDR3 is 15 amino acids long. V was cut by 0 bases and J by 0 bases, with 9 bases left in between. DNA for the CDR3: TGCAGTGCTAGAGACCGGGACCCTAGCAATCAGCCCCAGCATTTT. It is translated as CSARDRDPSNQPQHF.

The V call is TRBV30, the J call TRBJ1-3; D unresolved. This CDR3 has 12 residues. Germline V gives CDR1 GTSNPN, CDR2 SVGIG (reference sequence). V lost 3 bases and J lost 3, with 6 bases in between. The CDR3 region is CAWSDIGNTIYF. The CDR3 DNA is TGTGCCTGGAGCGATATTGGAAACACCATATATTTT.

The chain uses TRBV7-6 and TRBJ1-1; D unresolved. CDR1 is SGHVS, CDR2 FNYEAQ, per germline. The CDR3 has 15 residues. Trimming removed 5 bases at V and 1 base at J, with 14 bases between. The CDR3 reads CASSPVMGSNTEAFF. The CDR3 DNA is TGTGCCAGCAGCCCCGTAATGGGGTCGAACACTGAAGCTTTCTTT.

The sample holds a few counts of this clonotype. In DNA form, the CDR3 reads TGTGCCAGCAGCTCCCGCGTAGGAGAGGGCCGGGTAGATACGCAGTATTTT. Its protein is CASSSRVGEGRVDTQYF. This sequence joins TRBV7-9 and TRBJ2-3, with D possibly matching TRBD2 (5 bases). CDR3 length equals 17 residues. Per germline, CDR1 SEHNR and CDR2 FQNEAQ (reference sequence). Between the trimmed V and J ends, which lost 4 bases and 5 bases, there was a span of 22 bases. The full variable domain, completed using reference TRBV7-9 and TRBJ2-3, is DTGVSQNPRHKITKRGQNVTFRCDPISEHNRLYWYRQTLGQGPEFLTYFQNEAQLEKSRLLSDRFSAERPKGSFSTLEIQRTEQGDSAMYLCASSSRVGEGRVDTQYFGPGTRLTVL.

This clonotype was counted only a few times. The chain joins TRBV5-4 to TRBJ1-1; 9 bases fit TRBD1. J was trimmed by 6 bases and V by 2 bases; bases with no gene match: 8. CDR1 is SGHNT and CDR2 is YYREEE in the germline V gene (reference sequence). The CDR3 length is 15 residues. The DNA for the CDR3 is TGTGCCAGCAGCTTTGGGACAGGGCCATATGCTGAAGCTTTCTTT. This gives the protein CASSFGTGPYAEAFF.

The V call is TRBV25-1, the J call TRBJ1-1; no reliable D call. The ends were cut back, 3 bases at V and 4 bases at J, with 15 bases in the middle. This CDR3 has 15 residues. CDR1 and CDR2 from the germline V gene are MGHDK and SYGVNS. CDR3 coding DNA: TGTGCCAGCAGTGACCCGGCCGGGCGGGGCACTGAAGCTTTCTTT. Translated, it gives CASSDPAGRGTEAFF.

This clonotype was seen at least ten times. V is TRBV6-6 and J is TRBJ2-5; 9 bases agree with TRBD2. After removal of 2 bases from V and 0 bases from J, the junction contained 4 bases not matched to a gene. Germline V gene sequence: CDR1 MNHNY, CDR2 SVGAGI (reference sequence). This CDR3 comprises 16 residues. The CDR3 spells CASSYPTSGYQETQYF. Here the CDR3 DNA reads TGTGCCAGCAGTTACCCAACTAGCGGGTACCAAGAGACCCAGTACTTC.

This clonotype has just a few counts. CDR3 DNA sequence: TGTGCCGGGGGGGCGAGAGGGGATGGCTACACCTTC. The encoded protein is CAGGARGDGYTF. The rearrangement uses TRBV28 and TRBJ1-2; tentatively, D is TRBD1 (6 bases). The germline gives CDR1 MDHEN, CDR2 SYDVKM. Trimming removed 11 bases at V and 6 bases at J, with 16 bases between. This CDR3 region has 12 residues.

At least ten counts were recorded for this clonotype. This chain connects TRBV4-2 to TRBJ1-2, with 8 bases identical to TRBD1. V trimming: 0 bases; J trimming: 3 bases; junction bases outside the gene matches: 6. CDR1 and CDR2 (germline): LGHNA, YNFKEQ. The CDR3 consists of 16 residues. For the CDR3, the DNA is TGTGCCAGCAGCCAAGAAAGGACAGGGTTGGACTATGGCTACACCTTC. It codes for CASSQERTGLDYGYTF.

With regard to this clonotype: A much larger clone differs by one base, so this may be a read error. The chain has TRBV7-9 and TRBJ2-5, with 10 bases lining up with TRBD2. Germline V gene data show CDR1 as SEHNR and CDR2 as FQNEAQ (reference sequence). The CDR3 spans 15 residues. This CDR3 reads CVSSLAGGPQETQYF. The CDR3 DNA reads TGTGTCAGCAGCTTAGCGGGGGGACCGCAAGAGACCCAGTACTTC. Full variable domain (rest looked up from reference TRBV7-9 and TRBJ2-5): DTGVSQNPRHKITKRGQNVTFRCDPISEHNRLYWYRQTLGQGPEFLTYFQNEAQLEKSRLLSDRFSAERPKGSFSTLEIQRTEQGDSAMYLCVSSLAGGPQETQYFGPGTRLLVL.

At least ten counts were recorded for this clonotype. This sequence joins TRBV20-1 and TRBJ2-1; 9 nucleotides match TRBD2. The V segment lost 0 bases and the J segment 9 bases; nucleotides outside the gene matches: 12. Germline V gene data show CDR1 as DFQATT and CDR2 as SNEGSKA (reference sequence). The CDR3 runs to 16 residues. The CDR3 loop is CSARDFFGTSTSEQFF. The CDR3 DNA sequence: TGCAGTGCTAGAGATTTCTTCGGGACTAGCACTAGTGAGCAGTTCTTC.

This clonotype occurred many times. The rearrangement links TRBV7-9 to TRBJ1-1, with no clear D. The CDR3 covers 11 residues. Germline CDR1 is SEHNR and CDR2 is FQNEAQ (reference sequence). V was clipped by 6 bases and J by 1 base, with 3 bases between them. CDR3 nucleotide sequence: TGTGCCAGCAGGACGAACACTGAAGCTTTCTTT. Its protein is CASRTNTEAFF.

The chain links TRBV10-3 to TRBJ1-4; D not resolved. Between the trimmed V and J ends, which lost 0 bases and 4 bases, there was a span of 9 bases. This CDR3 is 15 amino acids long. Germline V lookup: CDR1 ENHRY, CDR2 SYGVKD. The CDR3: CAISESAGINEKLFF. CDR3 nucleotides: TGTGCCATCAGTGAGTCGGCAGGAATTAATGAAAAACTGTTTTTT.

This clonotype is deemed large (0.1 to 1%). V is TRBV7-8 and J is TRBJ2-2; no reliable D call. Trimming took 2 bases from V and 0 from J, leaving 1 base between them. The CDR3 has 13 residues. Per germline, CDR1 SGHVS and CDR2 FQNEAQ. CDR3 sequence: CASSLPNTGELFF. DNA of the CDR3: TGTGCCAGCAGCTTACCGAACACCGGGGAGCTGTTTTTT.

The rearrangement links TRBV20-1 to TRBJ1-5; D is possibly TRBD1 (5 bases). Germline loops: CDR1 DFQATT, CDR2 SNEGSKA (reference sequence). Trimming stripped 5 bases from V and 0 bases from J, with 14 bases between. There are 15 residues in the CDR3. Written as DNA, the CDR3 is TGCAGTGCTCCCCACCGAGGGGATAGCAATCAGCCCCAGCATTTT. This codes for CSAPHRGDSNQPQHF.

The chain employs TRBV28 and TRBJ2-5; tentatively, D is TRBD1 (7 bases). V lost 6 bases and J 5 bases, leaving 16 bases between the germline ends. This CDR3 comprises 14 residues. The germline V gene has CDR1 MDHEN and CDR2 SYDVKM. CDR3 nucleotide sequence: TGTGCCAGCAGCTCAGGGGGACGGGGGGAGACCCAGTACTTC. This gives the protein CASSSGGRGETQYF.

This clonotype showed up many times. The genes are TRBV14 and TRBJ1-1, with unresolved D. V shed 0 bases and J shed 4 bases, with 12 bases lying between them. Germline CDR1 SGHDN, CDR2 FVKESK. There are 15 residues in the CDR3. CDR3 DNA: TGTGCCAGCAGCCAAGATCTAATGAGGGCCACTGAAGCTTTCTTT. It yields the protein CASSQDLMRATEAFF. The entire variable domain, with the rest obtained from reference TRBV14 and TRBJ1-1, is as follows: EAGVTQFPSHSVIEKGQTVTLRCDPISGHDNLYWYRRVMGKEIKFLLHFVKESKQDESGMPNNRFLAERTGGTYSTLKVQPAELEDSGVYFCASSQDLMRATEAFFGQGTRLTVV.

At least ten counts were recorded for this clonotype. The J gene is TRBJ1-4, the V gene TRBV7-2; D remains ambiguous. Trimming removed 2 bases at V and 0 bases at J, with 10 bases between. This CDR3 spans 16 amino acids. Per the germline V gene, CDR1 is SGHTA and CDR2 is FQGNSA. CDR3 amino acids: CASSLSGGPTNEKLFF. CDR3 coding DNA: TGTGCCAGCAGCTTATCCGGAGGACCAACTAATGAAAAACTGTTTTTT.